These 8 T cell receptor beta chains came from one sample sequenced in a study of response to subunit inactivated influenza vaccine. Each CDR3 protein gets one entry after TCRdb re-called the RT-PCR reads with MiXCR. The sample lists around 480,000 distinct CDR3 sequences, 16% occurring once. Material: CD4+ T cells sorted from PBMCs, obtained less than 30 months after vaccination. These receptors were collected from a man between 50 and 70 years old who received an inactivated influenza vaccine.

The chain combines TRBV28 with TRBJ2-6; possible D gene TRBD2, 5 bases. Germline assignment: CDR1 MDHEN and CDR2 SYDVKM. CDR3 length equals 16 residues. The ends were cut back, 5 bases at V and 0 bases at J, with 11 bases in the middle. The CDR3 bases are TGTGCCAGCAGTCAAGGAGGCAGCTCTGGGGCCAACGTCCTGACTTTC. Translating it yields CASSQGGSSGANVLTF. The whole variable domain, filled in from reference TRBV28 and TRBJ2-6, reads DVKVTQSSRYLVKRTGEKVFLECVQDMDHENMFWYRQDPGLGLRLIYFSYDVKMKEKGDIPEGYSVSREKKERFSLILESASTNQTSMYLCASSQGGSSGANVLTFGAGSRLTVL.

This clonotype was counted between two and nine times. The CDR3 bases are TGTGCCAGCAGCGTACCCGGGATTACCTACGAGCAGTACTTC. As protein: CASSVPGITYEQYF. The J gene is TRBJ2-7, the V gene TRBV6-1, with D possibly matching TRBD2 (5 bases). The germline CDR1 and CDR2 sequences are MNHNS and SASEGT. This CDR3 comprises 14 residues. V lost 6 bases and J lost 2, with 14 bases in between.

This clonotype was counted a few times. J is TRBJ1-4 and V is TRBV9, with 9 bases lining up with TRBD1. The junction had 1 base not matched to a gene; V was cut back by 3 bases and J by 4 bases. Germline V CDR1 and CDR2: SGDLS, YYNGEE. The CDR3 loop spans 14 amino acids. The CDR3 DNA is TGTGCCAGCAGCGCGGGACAGGGTAATGAAAAACTGTTTTTT. Protein sequence: CASSAGQGNEKLFF.

This chain connects TRBV6-1 to TRBJ2-7; the D gene is possibly TRBD2 (6 bases). Germline CDR1 and CDR2: MNHNS and SASEGT. The CDR3 is made up of 13 amino acids. Trimming took off 5 bases at V and 6 bases at J, with 14 bases between the two ends. Written as DNA, the CDR3 is TGTGCCAGCAGTCAACCTAGCGAACGCGAGCAGTACTTC. This encodes CASSQPSEREQYF.

This clonotype was seen ten or more times. V is TRBV29-1 and J is TRBJ1-2, with D possibly matching TRBD1 (6 bases). The CDR3 loop spans 12 amino acids. Germline assignment: CDR1 SQVTM and CDR2 ANQGSEA. V was clipped by 4 bases and J by 8 bases, with 14 bases between them. The CDR3 protein is CSVAWGAKGYTF. The DNA for the CDR3 is TGCAGCGTTGCGTGGGGGGCTAAAGGCTACACCTTC.

The table lists this clonotype with a few counts. An end of the junction differs from the germline gene, which may be a read error. The DNA for the CDR3 is TGTGCTAGCAGCTCCATACAGGGTAATGAGCAGTTCTTC. It yields the protein CASSSIQGNEQFF. The rearrangement links TRBV7-7 to TRBJ2-1, with D possibly matching TRBD1 (6 bases). The CDR3 is 13 residues long. In germline, CDR1 is SSHAT, CDR2 FNYEAQ (reference sequence).

The chain combines TRBV7-2 with TRBJ2-7; tentatively, D is TRBD1 or TRBD2 (5 bases each). Germline lookup yields CDR1 SGHTA and CDR2 FQGNSA. This CDR3 spans 16 amino acids. The V end lost 6 bases, the J end lost 0 bases, and 18 bases lay between the germline ends. CDR3 amino acids: CASSLGPGGPSYEQYF. The CDR3 DNA reads TGTGCCAGCAGTTTGGGGCCTGGAGGCCCCTCCTACGAGCAGTACTTC.

The table lists this clonotype with many counts. The V call is TRBV10-2, the J call TRBJ2-2; D gene ambiguous. Germline lookup yields CDR1 WSHSY and CDR2 SAAADI. The CDR3 has 14 residues. V was clipped by 5 bases and J by 3 bases, with 10 bases between them. The CDR3 spells CASSWGLDTGELFF. The CDR3 DNA follows: TGCGCCAGCAGTTGGGGATTGGACACCGGGGAGCTGTTTTTT.